The 15 T cell receptor beta chains presented below share a single source sample, sequenced in a study of cytomegalovirus exposure and HLA in healthy donors. The PCR made use of 60 Vbeta and 13 Jbeta primers. Here immunoSEQ multiplex PCR was the method, and the copy in TCRdb shows in-frame clones only, minus some. This sample has tens of thousands of clones; 60% to 70% occur once, and the top ten carry approximately 6%. The sample taken for sequencing was PBMCs. These receptor sequences come from a woman aged 25 to 39 in good health and CMV-seronegative.

In this sample, this clone turned up a few times. The sample carries other DNA sequences with the same CDR3. The V gene is TRBV6-5, the J gene TRBJ2-7, with TRBD1 matching 7 bases. Looked up from germline, CDR1 is MNHEY and CDR2 is SVGAGI. The V gene end was trimmed by 1 base and the J gene end by 2 bases; junction bases not matched to a gene: 2. The CDR3 length is 14 residues. The DNA for the CDR3 is TGTGCCAGCAGTTACTTGACAGGGACCTACGAGCAGTACTTC. As protein: CASSYLTGTYEQYF.

V is TRBV25-1 and J is TRBJ1-4; D not certain. The V gene's germline CDR1 is MGHDK and CDR2 SYGVNS. V shed 2 bases and J shed 0 bases, with 10 bases lying between them. This CDR3 spans 16 amino acids. CDR3 loop: CASSEIRGSTNEKLFF. The CDR3 DNA reads TGTGCCAGCAGTGAAATAAGAGGATCAACTAATGAAAAACTGTTTTTT.

In this sample, this clone turned up once. The J gene is TRBJ2-7, the V gene TRBV28; the match to TRBD1 covers 8 bases. Losses at the gene ends were 2 bases for V and 7 bases for J; bases not matched to a gene: 7. Looked up from germline, CDR1 is MDHEN and CDR2 is SYDVKM. This CDR3 has 14 amino acids. As DNA, the CDR3 is TGTGCCAGCAGTTTAGGGGACAGGAAGGGGGAGCAGTACTTC. It encodes CASSLGDRKGEQYF.

V usage is TRBV19 and J usage is TRBJ2-4, with 7 bases aligning to TRBD2. Germline values: CDR1 LNHDA, CDR2 SQIVND (reference sequence). Losses at the gene ends were 6 bases for V and 0 bases for J; bases not matched to a gene: 5. This CDR3 has 15 amino acids. CDR3 coding DNA: TGTGCCAGTAGGGAGACTAGCTCAGCCAAAAACATTCAGTACTTC. Amino acids: CASRETSSAKNIQYF.

This clone was observed a handful of times. DNA of the CDR3: TGTGCCAGCAGCGTAGGTCAGGGCGGGGGTGAAAAACTGTTTTTT. Encoded protein: CASSVGQGGGEKLFF. The rearrangement uses TRBV9 and TRBJ1-4, with D possibly matching TRBD1 (5 bases). The CDR3 is made up of 15 amino acids. Germline assignment: CDR1 SGDLS and CDR2 YYNGEE. V was pared by 0 bases and J by 7 bases, with 13 bases between.

Many counts were recorded for this clone. The chain carries TRBV7-9 and TRBJ1-2; D may be TRBD1 (5 bases). CDR3 length: 14 residues. V lost 6 bases and J lost 2, with 13 bases in between. Germline V gives CDR1 SEHNR, CDR2 FQNEAQ (reference sequence). In DNA form, the CDR3 reads TGTGCCAGCAGTTCGGACAACCTGAACTATGGCTACACCTTC. Protein sequence: CASSSDNLNYGYTF.

The rearrangement uses TRBV29-1 and TRBJ1-1, with 8 bases that match TRBD1. V lost 7 bases, J lost 4 bases, and 8 bases stayed unmatched. CDR1 and CDR2 from the germline V gene are SQVTM and ANQGSEA. The CDR3 totals 13 residues. The CDR3 bases are TGCAGCGGCCTACAGGGGGAATTCACTGAAGCTTTCTTT. Translation gives CSGLQGEFTEAFF.

The chain links TRBV10-1 to TRBJ2-5, with 7 bases identical to TRBD1. Trimming removed 4 bases from V and 4 bases from J; junction bases left unmatched: 9. There are 15 residues in the CDR3. CDR1 and CDR2 from the germline V gene are WNHNN and SYGVQD (reference sequence). CDR3 in amino acids: CASSGGQWIGETQYF. CDR3 DNA sequence: TGCGCCAGCAGTGGGGGACAGTGGATAGGAGAGACCCAGTACTTC.

This rearrangement joins TRBV5-4 to TRBJ1-6; D unclear. Germline loops: CDR1 SGHNT, CDR2 YYREEE (reference sequence). The CDR3 has 12 residues. The V and J ends lost 5 bases and 6 bases respectively, with 6 bases between them. Written as DNA, the CDR3 is TGTGCCAGCAGTACTACTAATTCACCCCTCCACTTT. Its translation is CASSTTNSPLHF.

This clone has only a few counts. The chain carries TRBV7-9 and TRBJ2-1; tentative D call: TRBD2 (7 bases). The germline V and J ends were trimmed by 5 bases and 10 bases, with 24 bases remaining between them. CDR1 is SEHNR and CDR2 is FQNEAQ in the germline V gene (reference sequence). This CDR3 has 16 residues. CDR3 protein: CASSAPRQGTIREQFF. CDR3 bases: TGTGCCAGCAGCGCCCCAAGGCAGGGGACTATTAGAGAGCAGTTCTTC.

The chain's CDR3 is CASSDRGWETQYF. CDR3 nucleotide sequence: TGTGCCAGTAGTGACAGGGGCTGGGAGACCCAGTACTTC. The V and J genes are TRBV19 and TRBJ2-5, with TRBD1 identical over 8 bases. Germline CDR1 and CDR2: LNHDA and SQIVND (reference sequence). The CDR3 is 13 residues long. With V trimmed by 5 bases and J by 5 bases, 4 bases remained unmatched.

V and J are TRBV7-9 and TRBJ2-7, with unresolved D. Germline V gives CDR1 SEHNR, CDR2 FQNEAQ (reference sequence). The CDR3 sequence is 12 residues long. The germline V and J ends were trimmed by 5 bases and 1 base, with 6 bases remaining between them. CDR3 sequence (DNA): TGTGCCAGCAGCAACACGTCCTACGAGCAGTACTTC. Protein: CASSNTSYEQYF.

V gene TRBV6-5 combines with J gene TRBJ2-1; weak D call: TRBD2 (5 bases). The CDR3 sequence is 15 residues long. The germline CDR1 and CDR2 sequences are MNHEY and SVGAGI. V was shortened by 0 bases and J by 8 bases, with 14 bases between the two germline ends. The CDR3 DNA reads TGTGCCAGCAGTTACTCTGCGGAGGTAAGGTATGAGCAGTTCTTC. Translated, it gives CASSYSAEVRYEQFF.

This clone came up a few times. The genes are TRBV29-1 and TRBJ2-3; 10 nucleotides align to TRBD2. Germline CDR1 reads SQVTM; CDR2 reads ANQGSEA. CDR3 length: 14 residues. V gave up 4 bases and J gave up 4 bases; unmatched junction bases: 5. The CDR3 nucleotides are TGCAGCGTTGTGCTAGCGGGGGCGGCAGATACGCAGTATTTT. Protein product: CSVVLAGAADTQYF.

Only a few counts were recorded for this clone. J is TRBJ1-2 and V is TRBV14; D is uncertain. This CDR3 is built from 14 residues. Germline CDR1 is SGHDN and CDR2 is FVKESK. The ends were cut back, 0 bases at V and 8 bases at J, with 13 bases in the middle. CDR3 nucleotides: TGTGCCAGCAGCCAAGAACGAGGCCCTTGGGGCTACACCTTC. This encodes CASSQERGPWGYTF.